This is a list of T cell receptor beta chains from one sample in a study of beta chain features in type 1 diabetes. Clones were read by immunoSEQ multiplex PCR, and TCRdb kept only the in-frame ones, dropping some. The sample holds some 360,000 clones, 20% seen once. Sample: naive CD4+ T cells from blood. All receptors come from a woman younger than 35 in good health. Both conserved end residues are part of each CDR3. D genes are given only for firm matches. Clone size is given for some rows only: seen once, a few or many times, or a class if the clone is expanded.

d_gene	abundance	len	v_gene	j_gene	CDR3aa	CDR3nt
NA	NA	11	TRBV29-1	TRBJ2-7	CSVGRRDEQYF	TGCAGCGTTGGGCGGAGAGATGAGCAGTACTTC
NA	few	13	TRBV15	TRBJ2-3	CATSSDRRDTQYF	TGTGCCACCAGCAGCGACCGGAGGGATACGCAGTATTTT
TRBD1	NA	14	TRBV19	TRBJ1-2	CASIRGQGAGGYTF	TGTGCCAGTATCCGCGGACAGGGGGCCGGTGGCTACACCTTC
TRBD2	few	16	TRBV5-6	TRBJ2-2	CASSLRLAGDTGELFF	TGTGCCAGCAGCTTGCGGCTAGCGGGAGACACCGGGGAGCTGTTTTTT
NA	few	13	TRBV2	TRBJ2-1	CASRSQGGNEQFF	TGTGCCAGCAGATCGCAGGGTGGGAACGAGCAGTTCTTC
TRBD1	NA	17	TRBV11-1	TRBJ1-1	CASSPGGRGGVDTEAFF	TGTGCCAGCAGCCCAGGGGGTAGGGGAGGTGTGGACACTGAAGCTTTCTTT
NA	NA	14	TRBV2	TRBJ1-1	CASSGQIMNTEAFF	TGTGCCAGCAGTGGCCAGATTATGAACACTGAAGCTTTCTTT
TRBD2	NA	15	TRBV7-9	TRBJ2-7	CASSYWTSGRDEQYF	TGTGCCAGCAGCTACTGGACTAGCGGGAGGGATGAGCAGTACTTC
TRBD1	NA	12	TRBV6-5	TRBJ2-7	CASSYPRGPEYF	TGTGCCAGCAGTTACCCCAGGGGGCCGGAGTACTTC
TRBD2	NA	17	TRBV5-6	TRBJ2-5	CASSLIGLAGGQETQYF	TGTGCCAGCAGTTTGATCGGACTAGCGGGAGGTCAAGAGACCCAGTACTTC
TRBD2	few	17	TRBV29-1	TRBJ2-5	CSVETSGPEWEEETQYF	TGCAGCGTTGAAACTAGCGGACCCGAGTGGGAGGAAGAGACCCAGTACTTC
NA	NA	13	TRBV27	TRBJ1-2	CASSPRANYGYTF	TGTGCCAGCAGTCCCAGGGCCAACTATGGCTACACCTTC
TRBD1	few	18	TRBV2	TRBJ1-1	CASSGDRGRGGMNTEAFF	TGTGCCAGCAGTGGGGACAGGGGGCGAGGCGGGATGAACACTGAAGCTTTCTTT
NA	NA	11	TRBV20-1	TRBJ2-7	CSAGALYEQYF	TGCAGTGCAGGGGCGCTCTACGAGCAGTACTTC
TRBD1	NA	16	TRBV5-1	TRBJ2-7	CASSLRPGQGPYEQYF	TGCGCCAGCAGCCTCCGCCCCGGACAGGGGCCTTACGAGCAGTACTTC
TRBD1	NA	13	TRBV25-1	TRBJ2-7	CASSPGQRYEQYF	TGTGCCAGCAGCCCGGGACAGCGTTACGAGCAGTACTTC